These 13 T cell receptor delta chains share one sample of origin, sequenced in a study of γδ T cells in repeated Plasmodium falciparum infection. TCRdb re-called the multiplex PCR reads with CATT. The top ten clones hold around 9.6% of a sample with 90,000 or so delta-chain clones, 0.9% to 1% of them seen once. Bulk repertoires came from Vgamma9/Vdelta2+ or Vdelta2-negative gammadelta T cells flow-sorted from PBMC. Material: gamma-delta T cells from blood. These receptors were obtained from a pool of human donors (malaria-infected and uninfected, not separated).

Regarding this clone: The mismatch at residue 5 between this DNA's translation and the TCRdb protein of a much larger clone likely reflects a read error; the protein shown is translated from the DNA. V usage is TRDV2 and J usage is TRDJ1, with 9 bases lining up with TRDD3. Matching the DNA to germline supplied the J gene, which TCRdb does not give. CDR3 length equals 16 residues. V lost 3 bases to trimming and J lost 1 base; unmatched junction nucleotides: 8. Germline V gene lookup returns CDR1 GEAIGNYY and CDR2 EKD. CDR3 in amino acids: CACDVMGDSSTDKLIF. DNA for the CDR3: TGTGCCTGTGACGTGATGGGGGATAGCTCCACCGATAAACTCATCTTT.

On this clone: TCRdb's listed protein matches a much larger clone and diverges from this DNA's translation at residue 15, likely through a read error; the protein shown comes from the DNA. For the CDR3, the DNA is TGTGCCTGTGACATTCGGAGGACTCCCGTGAAATGGGGCACCGTTAAACTCATCTTT. Translating gives CACDIRRTPVKWGTVKLIF. The chain links TRDV2 to TRDJ1, with D perhaps given as TRDD1 or TRDD3 (5 bases each). Germline CDR1 and CDR2: GEAIGNYY and EKD. This CDR3 spans 19 amino acids.

This clone turned up a few times. The protein recorded in TCRdb matches a much larger clone and deviates from this DNA's translation at residue 15, suggesting a read error; the protein here is obtained by translating the DNA. The chain employs TRDV1 and TRDJ1, with 7 bases aligning to TRDD3. TCRdb leaves out the J gene; it was filled in here by matching the DNA to germline. Germline CDR1 TSWWSYY, CDR2 QGS. The CDR3 has 18 amino acids. CDR3 in DNA: TGTGCTCTTGGGGAACTGGTGGGCCTCACTGGGGCCCTCGATAGACTCATCTTT. It encodes CALGELVGLTGALDRLIF.

This clone was counted only a few times. A far larger clone is only one base removed, so a read error is likely. Other nucleotide sequences in the sample specify the same CDR3. The V and J genes are TRDV2 and TRDJ1; D is ambiguous. Assignment of the J gene here rests on matching the DNA to germline, because TCRdb gives none. The germline V gene encodes CDR1 GEAIGNYY and CDR2 EKD. The CDR3 runs to 18 residues. This CDR3 reads CACDTKYYQPMYTDKLIF. CDR3 nucleotides: TGTGCTTGTGACACGAAGTACTACCAGCCGATGTACACCGATAAACTCATCTTT.

Concerning this clone: The TCRdb record carries a much larger clone's protein, which differs from this DNA's translation at residue 5; a read error is the likely cause, and the protein listed here is the DNA translation. The CDR3 sequence is CACDAVGGAGTHWDTRQMFF. DNA for the CDR3: TGTGCCTGTGACGCCGTAGGAGGGGCTGGAACTCACTGGGACACCCGACAGATGTTTTTC. The chain employs TRDV2 and TRDJ3; D unclear. Here the J gene was assigned by germline matching of the DNA, as TCRdb has none. V lost 3 bases and J 3 bases, leaving 23 bases between the germline ends. The CDR3 consists of 20 residues. CDR1 and CDR2 from the germline V gene are GEAIGNYY and EKD.

Notes on this clone: TCRdb's protein for this DNA is that of a much larger clone and differs from the translation at residue 18, likely a read error; the protein shown is the DNA translation. The chain combines TRDV1 with TRDJ1, with 11 nucleotides matching TRDD3. TCRdb does not report a J gene; here it was assigned by matching the DNA to germline references. This CDR3 is built from 22 residues. V lost 1 base, J lost 8 bases, and 27 bases stayed unmatched. CDR1 and CDR2 from the germline V gene are TSWWSYY and QGS. CDR3 nucleotide sequence: TGTGCTCTTGGGGAACGTGGTACTGGGGGATATGGGTCGAATGGTTGTCCGTTGAAACTCATCTTT. Translating gives CALGERGTGGYGSNGCPLKLIF.

In its sample, this clone was seen many times. This likely traces to a read error, being one base from a far larger clone. The sample contains more than one DNA sequence encoding this CDR3. The chain carries TRDV1 and TRDJ1; tentatively, D is TRDD1 (5 bases). The J gene, left out of TCRdb, was set here by checking the DNA against germline. This CDR3 region has 16 residues. Germline V gives CDR1 TSWWSYY, CDR2 QGS. Trimming stripped 2 bases from V and 5 bases from J, with 18 bases between. The DNA of the CDR3 is TGTGCTCTTGGGGAAGAAGAAATCTCTCTTACTGATAAACTCATCTTT. Amino acid sequence: CALGEEEISLTDKLIF.

The sample holds a few counts of this clone. The protein held in TCRdb is that of a much larger clone and does not match this DNA's translation at residue 11, likely because of a read error; the protein shown is translated from the DNA. This chain links TRDV2 with TRDJ1; 11 bases match TRDD3. Germline V lookup: CDR1 GEAIGNYY, CDR2 EKD. The V segment lost 3 bases and the J segment 3 bases; nucleotides outside the gene matches: 14. The CDR3 runs 18 residues. CDR3 nucleotides: TGTGCCTGTGACTCCGGGGTACTGGGGGATATGCTTTCCGATAAACTCATCTTT. The encoded protein is CACDSGVLGDMLSDKLIF.

This clone came up many times. The protein that TCRdb holds for this DNA derives from a much larger clone and differs from the translated DNA at residue 18, which likely indicates a read error; the protein shown here is translated from the DNA. No J gene was assigned, while the V gene was called as TRDV2; the table's D call TRDD3 went unverified against the DNA. This CDR3 spans 19 amino acids. Germline CDR1 and CDR2: GEAIGNYY and EKD. The CDR3 here is CACDLLDLGVPSYTDKLTF. Written as DNA, the CDR3 is TGTGCCTGTGACCTCTTGGACCTGGGGGTCCCATCGTACACCGATAAACTCACCTTT.

This clone was found many times. A read error likely explains why the TCRdb protein, taken from a much larger clone, differs from this DNA's translation at residue 16; the protein shown is translated from the DNA. The chain is built from TRDV2 and TRDJ1; 13 bases fit TRDD3. Germline trimming cut 0 bases from V and 3 bases from J; bases unmatched to any gene: 18. This CDR3 region has 21 residues. Germline CDR1 is GEAIGNYY and CDR2 is EKD. The CDR3 region is CACDTVTGGYAERKDADKLIF. The CDR3 DNA reads as TGTGCCTGTGACACCGTTACTGGGGGATACGCCGAGCGGAAGGACGCCGATAAACTCATCTTT.

The table lists this clone with a few counts. TCRdb assigns this DNA the protein of a much larger clone, which departs from its translation at residue 21; this likely reflects a read error, and the protein shown comes from translating the DNA. The CDR3 DNA follows: TGTGCCTGTGACACCGGAGGCCCGGATACTGGGGGACGCGCACCGTACACCGATAAACTCACCTTT. Its translation: CACDTGGPDTGGRAPYTDKLTF. For the V gene the call is TRDV2; the J gene has no call; the D call of TRDD3 is as the table states it, not checked on the DNA. The CDR3 extends over 22 amino acids. Germline CDR1 GEAIGNYY, CDR2 EKD.

This clone was observed a few times. TCRdb's entry gives the protein of a much larger clone, which mismatches this DNA's translation at residue 11, likely from a read error; the protein reported here is translated from the DNA. The chain uses TRDV2 and TRDJ1; TRDD3 matches 10 bases. No J gene is reported in TCRdb; it was inferred here by comparing the DNA with germline. Germline values: CDR1 GEAIGNYY, CDR2 EKD. The V segment lost 0 bases and the J segment 0 bases; nucleotides outside the gene matches: 12. This CDR3 has 19 amino acids. The DNA for the CDR3 is TGTGCCTGTGACACCTTAGTACTGGGGGATGCGGGACACACCGATAAACTCATCTTT. This sequence encodes CACDTLVLGDAGHTDKLIF.

This clone was seen a handful of times. The protein recorded in TCRdb matches a much larger clone and deviates from this DNA's translation at residue 20, suggesting a read error; the protein here is obtained by translating the DNA. The V gene is listed as TRDV2; no J gene was called; the table's D call TRDD3 went unverified against the DNA. The CDR3 sequence is 21 residues long. CDR1 and CDR2 (germline): GEAIGNYY, EKD. The DNA for the CDR3 is TGTGCCTGTGACACCATCCTCGTCGGGGGATACGCGATGGAGTACACCGATAAACTCACCTTT. This sequence encodes CACDTILVGGYAMEYTDKLTF.